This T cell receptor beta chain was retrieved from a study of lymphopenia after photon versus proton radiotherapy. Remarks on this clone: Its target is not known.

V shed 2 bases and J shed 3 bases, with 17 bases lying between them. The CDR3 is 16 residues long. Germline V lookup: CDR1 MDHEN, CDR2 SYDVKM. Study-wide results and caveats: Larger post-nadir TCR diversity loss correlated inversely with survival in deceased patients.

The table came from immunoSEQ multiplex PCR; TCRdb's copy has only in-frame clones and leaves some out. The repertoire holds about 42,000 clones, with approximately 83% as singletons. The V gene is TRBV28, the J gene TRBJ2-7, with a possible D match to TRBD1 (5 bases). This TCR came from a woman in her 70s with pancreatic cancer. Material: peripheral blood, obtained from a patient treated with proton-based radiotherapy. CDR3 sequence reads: CASSLRGGSVLYEQYF. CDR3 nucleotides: TGTGCCAGCAGTTTAAGGGGTGGTTCTGTCCTCTACGAGCAGTACTTC.